The 24 T cell receptor beta chains below were found in one sample sequenced in a study of blood T cell repertoires in COVID-19. Assay used: immunoSEQ multiplex PCR; TCRdb lists only in-frame clones, some missing. The sample contains 140,000 to 150,000 clones, 84% of which appear only once. Input material: peripheral blood. The source of these receptors is a human donor in a cohort sampled during active COVID-19.

The chain links TRBV2 to TRBJ1-4, with D tentatively TRBD1 (6 bases). Germline CDR1 reads SNHLY; CDR2 reads FYNNEI. The CDR3 is made up of 15 amino acids. Trimming stripped 5 bases from V and 0 bases from J, with 10 bases between. The DNA for the CDR3 is TGTGCCAGCAGTCCGACAGGAGCAACTAATGAAAAACTGTTTTTT. Its protein product is CASSPTGATNEKLFF.

The chain links TRBV28 to TRBJ2-1, with TRBD2 identical over 8 bases. The CDR3 runs to 12 residues. The germline V gene has CDR1 MDHEN and CDR2 SYDVKM. V lost 5 bases and J lost 11; bases outside the gene matches: 5. The CDR3 spells CASSPSGGKQFF. The CDR3 DNA is TGTGCCAGCAGTCCTTCGGGGGGGAAGCAGTTCTTC. Filled out from reference TRBV28 and TRBJ2-1, the complete variable domain reads DVKVTQSSRYLVKRTGEKVFLECVQDMDHENMFWYRQDPGLGLRLIYFSYDVKMKEKGDIPEGYSVSREKKERFSLILESASTNQTSMYLCASSPSGGKQFFGPGTRLTVL.

The chain carries TRBV4-1 and TRBJ2-5; 8 bases map to TRBD2. From germline, CDR1 is MGHRA and CDR2 YSYEKL. The trim removed 2 bases at V and 2 bases at J, leaving 13 bases unmatched. The CDR3 runs 18 residues. The CDR3: CASSQKRPGLGVQETQYF. CDR3 nucleotide sequence: TGCGCCAGCAGCCAAAAAAGGCCGGGACTAGGAGTACAAGAGACCCAGTACTTC.

The chain carries TRBV2 and TRBJ2-1; a possible D gene is TRBD1 (6 bases). Germline V CDR1 and CDR2: SNHLY, FYNNEI. CDR3 size: 14 residues. The V gene lost 6 bases and the J gene lost 6 bases, with 15 bases spanning the gap. The CDR3 region has the DNA TGTGCCAGCAGATCGGTGGACAGTACCAATGAGCAGTTCTTC. It is translated as CASRSVDSTNEQFF.

The chain links TRBV11-3 to TRBJ2-1; 7 bases are a match to TRBD1. Germline V gene lookup returns CDR1 SGHNT and CDR2 YENEEA. Trimming at V came to 5 bases and at J to 4 bases, leaving 11 bases not matched to a gene. The CDR3 has 16 amino acids. The CDR3 here is CASSPAGTANYNEQFF. Written as DNA, the CDR3 is TGTGCCAGCAGCCCCGCCGGGACAGCTAATTACAATGAGCAGTTCTTC.

This clone was observed a handful of times. The gene calls are TRBV2 and TRBJ2-5; TRBD2 might be the D (7 bases). Germline CDR1 reads SNHLY; CDR2 reads FYNNEI. The CDR3 length is 12 residues. Trimming took 7 bases from V and 7 from J, leaving 13 bases between them. In nucleotides, the CDR3 is TGTGCCAGCATGTCTCGGGGGGCGACCCAGTACTTC. This codes for CASMSRGATQYF.

The V call is TRBV24-1, the J call TRBJ2-7, with a possible D match to TRBD2 (6 bases). The germline V gene encodes CDR1 KGHDR and CDR2 SFDVKD. The CDR3 covers 16 residues. The V end lost 0 bases, the J end lost 4 bases, and 15 bases lay between the germline ends. DNA for the CDR3: TGTGCCACCAGTGATTTGGATCGAGGGGCGGGATACGAGCAGTACGTC. This sequence encodes CATSDLDRGAGYEQYV.

This clone was observed a single time. V gene TRBV7-8 combines with J gene TRBJ2-7; D possibly corresponds to TRBD1 (5 bases). Per the germline V gene, CDR1 is SGHVS and CDR2 is FQNEAQ. The CDR3 extends over 15 amino acids. V was cut by 5 bases and J by 6 bases, with 20 bases left in between. CDR3 DNA: TGTGCCAGCAGCCCCTCTAAGGAAGGGGCGGTCGAGCAGTACTTC. Protein: CASSPSKEGAVEQYF.

This clone was counted many times. The chain combines TRBV25-1 with TRBJ1-1, with a possible D match to TRBD1 (5 bases). Per germline, CDR1 MGHDK and CDR2 SYGVNS. The CDR3 is 14 residues long. V lost 2 bases and J lost 3, with 10 bases in between. DNA of the CDR3: TGTGCCAGCAGTGAAGGCGGGGACTACACTGAAGCTTTCTTT. This codes for CASSEGGDYTEAFF.

The rearrangement links TRBV30 to TRBJ2-7, with 8 bases matching TRBD1. The CDR3 contains 13 residues. V lost 5 bases to trimming and J lost 5 bases; unmatched junction nucleotides: 8. Germline CDR1 is GTSNPN and CDR2 is SVGIG (reference sequence). The CDR3 bases are TGTGCCTGGTCGTCGACAGGGGAGAACGAGCAGTACGTC. Its translation is CAWSSTGENEQYV.

The chain combines TRBV28 with TRBJ2-2, with D perhaps matching TRBD2 (6 bases). Germline V lookup: CDR1 MDHEN, CDR2 SYDVKM. V dropped 2 bases and J dropped 0 bases, with 10 bases sitting between them. The CDR3 spans 16 residues. The CDR3 region is CASSLVGGANTGELFF. As DNA, the CDR3 is TGTGCCAGCAGTTTAGTGGGGGGTGCGAACACCGGGGAGCTGTTTTTT.

This clone was detected only a few times. The rearrangement links TRBV11-2 to TRBJ1-5; the D is unclear. The V end was cut by 2 bases, the J end by 5 bases, with 7 bases between. CDR1 is SGHAT, CDR2 FQNNGV, per germline. The CDR3 contains 13 residues. The CDR3 nucleotides read TGTGCCAGCAGCTTAACGAGAGATCAGCCCCAGCATTTT. It yields the protein CASSLTRDQPQHF.

This clone was seen just once. At one end, the junction sequence differs from germline, possibly due to a read error. V and J are TRBV7-7 and TRBJ2-1; tentative D call: TRBD1 (6 bases). Germline V gene sequence: CDR1 SSHAT, CDR2 FNYEAQ (reference sequence). The CDR3 is 15 residues long. CDR3 DNA: TGTGCTAGCAGCCAGGCCCTACCAGGGGACAATGAGCAGTTCTTC. Its translation: CASSQALPGDNEQFF.

The rearrangement links TRBV6-5 to TRBJ1-3, with 9 nucleotides matching TRBD1. The ends lost 9 bases at V and 5 bases at J; junction bases unmatched: 11. The CDR3 extends over 15 amino acids. Germline values: CDR1 MNHEY, CDR2 SVGAGI. CDR3 sequence reads: CASSLQGAWRNTIYF. CDR3 DNA: TGTGCCAGTTCGCTACAGGGGGCTTGGAGAAACACCATATATTTT.

V is TRBV19 and J is TRBJ2-5, with 7 bases that match TRBD1. Looked up from germline, CDR1 is LNHDA and CDR2 is SQIVND (reference sequence). CDR3 size: 14 residues. V lost 5 bases to trimming and J lost 2 bases; unmatched junction nucleotides: 5. DNA for the CDR3: TGTGCCAGTAGTCCGACAGGGATACAAGAGACCCAGTACTTC. It yields the protein CASSPTGIQETQYF.

J is TRBJ2-3 and V is TRBV20-1; 7 nucleotides align to TRBD2. Germline CDR1 DFQATT, CDR2 SNEGSKA (reference sequence). The CDR3 is 13 amino acids. V shed 3 bases, J shed 1 base, and the junction held 1 base outside the gene matches. CDR3 nucleotide sequence: TGCAGTGCTAGTGCGGGGGGCACAGATACGCAGTATTTT. Its protein product is CSASAGGTDTQYF.

V and J are TRBV18 and TRBJ1-4, with 10 bases fitting TRBD1. Trimming removed 3 bases from V and 7 bases from J; junction bases left unmatched: 2. The CDR3 has 14 residues. Germline values: CDR1 KGHSH, CDR2 LQKENI. The CDR3: CASSPGTGAEKLFF. The CDR3 nucleotides are TGTGCCAGCTCACCCGGGACAGGGGCTGAAAAACTGTTTTTT.

This chain connects TRBV6-1 to TRBJ2-3; weak D call: TRBD2 (6 bases). This CDR3 comprises 14 residues. V was trimmed by 2 bases and J by 2 bases, leaving 8 bases between them. Germline-derived CDR1 and CDR2 are MNHNS and SASEGT. The CDR3 nucleotides read TGTGCCAGCAGTGAAAGGGACTTCACAGATACGCAGTATTTT. Translated, it gives CASSERDFTDTQYF.

This clone showed up just a few times. As DNA, the CDR3 is TGTGCCAGCAGCCCTGAGGTGGGCACAGATACGCAGTATTTT. This codes for CASSPEVGTDTQYF. This chain joins TRBV5-6 and TRBJ2-3; no reliable D call. V dropped 4 bases and J dropped 1 base, with 10 bases sitting between them. The V gene's germline CDR1 is SGHDT and CDR2 YYEEEE. The CDR3 extends over 14 amino acids. The full variable domain, rest sourced from reference TRBV5-6 and TRBJ2-3, is DAGVTQSPTHLIKTRGQQVTLRCSPKSGHDTVSWYQQALGQGPQFIFQYYEEEERQRGNFPDRFSGHQFPNYSSELNVNALLLGDSALYLCASSPEVGTDTQYFGPGTRLTVL.

The chain recombines TRBV5-1 with TRBJ2-1; 7 bases agree with TRBD2. The CDR3 totals 16 residues. The germline V gene encodes CDR1 SGHRS and CDR2 YFSETQ. Trimming removed 0 bases from V and 8 bases from J; junction bases left unmatched: 11. The CDR3, as DNA: TGCGCCAGCAGCTTGGCCGGAGCGGGAACCTGGGATGAGCAGTTCTTC. As protein: CASSLAGAGTWDEQFF.

The chain has TRBV6-5 and TRBJ2-1; 13 bases map to TRBD2. J gave up 7 bases and V 0 bases, and 3 bases lay outside the gene matches. Germline-derived CDR1 and CDR2 are MNHEY and SVGAGI. The CDR3 runs to 16 residues. Here the CDR3 DNA reads TGTGCCAGCAGTTACTCCTGGACTAGCGGGAGTAATGAGCAGTTCTTC. Translating gives CASSYSWTSGSNEQFF.

This clone has only a few counts. The chain joins TRBV14 to TRBJ2-1; tentatively, D is TRBD2 (5 bases). Between the trimmed V and J ends, which lost 1 base and 6 bases, there was a span of 13 bases. The V gene's germline CDR1 is SGHDN and CDR2 FVKESK. The CDR3 is made up of 15 amino acids. In nucleotides, the CDR3 is TGTGCCAGCAGCCAAGGGCAAAGAGCGGCCAATGAGCAGTTCTTC. Residues: CASSQGQRAANEQFF. The full variable domain, rest sourced from reference TRBV14 and TRBJ2-1, is EAGVTQFPSHSVIEKGQTVTLRCDPISGHDNLYWYRRVMGKEIKFLLHFVKESKQDESGMPNNRFLAERTGGTYSTLKVQPAELEDSGVYFCASSQGQRAANEQFFGPGTRLTVL.

The rearrangement joins TRBV28 to TRBJ2-7, with D tentatively TRBD1 (6 bases). V was trimmed by 5 bases and J by 7 bases, leaving 21 bases between them. The CDR3 has 15 residues. The germline V gene encodes CDR1 MDHEN and CDR2 SYDVKM. The DNA of the CDR3 is TGTGCCAGCAGTCTCCGACAGGTTCCCCCGGGGGAGCAGTACTTC. Protein: CASSLRQVPPGEQYF.

The gene calls are TRBV5-6 and TRBJ1-1, with D possibly matching TRBD1 (6 bases). The CDR3 sequence is 15 residues long. V was shortened by 4 bases and J by 4 bases, with 17 bases between the two germline ends. Germline CDR1 SGHDT, CDR2 YYEEEE. CDR3 residues: CASSPDSTSGTEAFF. The CDR3 DNA is TGTGCCAGCAGCCCGGACAGTACCTCGGGCACTGAAGCTTTCTTT.